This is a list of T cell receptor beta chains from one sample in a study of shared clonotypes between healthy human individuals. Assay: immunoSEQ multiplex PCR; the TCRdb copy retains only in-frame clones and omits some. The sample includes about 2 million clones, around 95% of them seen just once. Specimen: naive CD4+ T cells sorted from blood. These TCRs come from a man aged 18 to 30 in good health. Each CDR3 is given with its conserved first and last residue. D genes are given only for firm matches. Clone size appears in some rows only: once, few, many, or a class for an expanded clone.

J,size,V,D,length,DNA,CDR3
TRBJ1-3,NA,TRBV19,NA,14,TGTGCCAGTAGTTTCACCAGCTCTGGAAACACCATATATTTT,CASSFTSSGNTIYF
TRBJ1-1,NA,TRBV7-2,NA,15,TGTGCCAGCAGCTTAGGGGGATTTGTGGACACTGAAGCTTTCTTT,CASSLGGFVDTEAFF
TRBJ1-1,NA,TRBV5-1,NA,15,TGCGCCAGCAGCTCCGCCGGGACATTGAACACTGAAGCTTTCTTT,CASSSAGTLNTEAFF
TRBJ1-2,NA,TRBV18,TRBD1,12,TGTGCCACCGTGACAGGGGGCGAAGGCTACACCTTC,CATVTGGEGYTF
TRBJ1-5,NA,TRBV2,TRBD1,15,TGTGCCAGCAGGAGGGACAGTTTTAGCAATCAGCCCCAGCATTTT,CASRRDSFSNQPQHF
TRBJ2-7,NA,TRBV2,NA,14,TGTGCCAGCAGGGTCGGCGGGAACTCCTACGAGCAGTACTTC,CASRVGGNSYEQYF
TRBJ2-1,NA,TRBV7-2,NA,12,TGTGCCAGCAGCCGGCTGTCCTCGGAGCAGTTCTTC,CASSRLSSEQFF
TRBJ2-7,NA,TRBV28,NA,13,TGTGCCACCACCCGGGGCGGTCGCTACGAGCAGTACTTC,CATTRGGRYEQYF
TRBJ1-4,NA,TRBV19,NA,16,TGTGCCAGTAACAATGAGGAGGGCAGGAATAATGAAAAACTGTTTTTT,CASNNEEGRNNEKLFF
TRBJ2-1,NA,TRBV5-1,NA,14,TGCGCCAGCAGCCGGGGTGGGAGCGCCAATGAGCAGTTCTTC,CASSRGGSANEQFF
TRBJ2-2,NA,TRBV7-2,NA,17,TGTGCCAGCAGCGTAAGCCCGGGACAAGCGAACACCGGGGAGCTGTTTTTT,CASSVSPGQANTGELFF
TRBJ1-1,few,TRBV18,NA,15,TGTGCCAGCTCACCACCGTTGGGTGGCCGGACTGAAGCTTTCTTT,CASSPPLGGRTEAFF
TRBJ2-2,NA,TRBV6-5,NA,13,TGTGCCAGCAGGTTCCGGGGGACCGGGGAGCTGTTTTTT,CASRFRGTGELFF
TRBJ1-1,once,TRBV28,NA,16,TGTGCCAGCACCCCATGGGCAGGGGAGATGGGCACTGAAGCTTTCTTT,CASTPWAGEMGTEAFF
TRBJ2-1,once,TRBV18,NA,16,TGTGCCAGCTCACCAGTGGGGTCGGCGGGGCTAAATGAGCAGTTCTTC,CASSPVGSAGLNEQFF
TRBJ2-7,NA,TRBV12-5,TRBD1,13,TGTGCTAGTGGACGGACAGGGGATTACGAGCAGTACTTC,CASGRTGDYEQYF
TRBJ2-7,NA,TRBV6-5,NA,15,TGTGCCAGCAGTTACTCGTCGAAGGGAACCTACGAGCAGTACTTC,CASSYSSKGTYEQYF
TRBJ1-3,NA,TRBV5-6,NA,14,TGTGCCAGCAGCCCGCGGGGGCCTGGAAACACCATATATTTT,CASSPRGPGNTIYF
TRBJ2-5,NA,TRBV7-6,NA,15,TGTGCCAGCAGCGCCGGGACCCCCGGATGGAAGACCCAGTACTTC,CASSAGTPGWKTQYF
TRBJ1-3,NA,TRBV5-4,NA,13,TGTGCCAGCAGCTTTCGGACAGGAAACACCATATATTTT,CASSFRTGNTIYF
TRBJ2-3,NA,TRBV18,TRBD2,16,TGTGCCAGCTCACTCACTAGCGGGAGTGGCACAGATACGCAGTATTTT,CASSLTSGSGTDTQYF
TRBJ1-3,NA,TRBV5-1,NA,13,TGCGCCAGCAGCTTGTTGGAGGGAAACACCATATATTTT,CASSLLEGNTIYF
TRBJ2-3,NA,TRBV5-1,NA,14,TGCGCCAGCAGCTTGATCCAGGGCGCGGATACGCAGTATTTT,CASSLIQGADTQYF
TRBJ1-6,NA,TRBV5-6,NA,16,TGTGCCAGCAGCCTAGGACCAAGCTCCTATAATTCACCCCTCCACTTT,CASSLGPSSYNSPLHF
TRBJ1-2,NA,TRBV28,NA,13,TGTGCCAGCAGTTTTAAGGGAACCTATGGCTACACCTTC,CASSFKGTYGYTF
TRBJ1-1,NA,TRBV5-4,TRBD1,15,TGTGCCAGCAGCCGCTGGGACAGGGATATTCCTGAAGCTTTCTTT,CASSRWDRDIPEAFF
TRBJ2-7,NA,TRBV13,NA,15,TGTGCCAGCAGTCAACGGGTCCCCGACTCCTACGAGCAGTACTTC,CASSQRVPDSYEQYF
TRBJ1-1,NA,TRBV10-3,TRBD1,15,TGTGCCATCAGTTCCGGGACAGGAGGGAACACTGAAGCTTTCTTT,CAISSGTGGNTEAFF
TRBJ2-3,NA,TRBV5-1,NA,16,TGCGCCAGCAGCTTGCCGGCAGGGGTGAGCACAGATACGCAGTATTTT,CASSLPAGVSTDTQYF
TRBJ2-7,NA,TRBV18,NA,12,TGTGCCAGCTCACCCCAGACCTACGAGCAGTACTTC,CASSPQTYEQYF
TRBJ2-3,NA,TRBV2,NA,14,TGTGCCGGCCAAGTGGGACACCGCACAGATACGCAGTATTTT,CAGQVGHRTDTQYF
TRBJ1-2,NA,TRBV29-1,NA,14,TGCAGCGTCTCCGGACCCTCGGCAACCTATGGCTACACCTTC,CSVSGPSATYGYTF
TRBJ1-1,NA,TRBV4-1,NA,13,TGCGCCAGCAGTGGGGGGGGAAACACTGAAGCTTTCTTT,CASSGGGNTEAFF
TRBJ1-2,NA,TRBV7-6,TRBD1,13,TGTGCCAGCAGCTCTGACAGGGGCTATGGCTACACCTTC,CASSSDRGYGYTF
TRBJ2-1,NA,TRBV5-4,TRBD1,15,TGTGCCAGCAGCTTCCCCGGGACAGGGGAGTTTCCGAAGTTCTTC,CASSFPGTGEFPKFF
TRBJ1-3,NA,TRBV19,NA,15,TGTGCCAGTAGTGCAGACAGGATCGCTGGAAACACCATATATTTT,CASSADRIAGNTIYF
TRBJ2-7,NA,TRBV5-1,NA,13,TGCGCCAGCAGCTTGGGGACACACTACGAGCAGTACTTC,CASSLGTHYEQYF
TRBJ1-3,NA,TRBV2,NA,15,TGTGCCAGCACACAGGACAGTTACTCTGGAAACACCATATATTTT,CASTQDSYSGNTIYF
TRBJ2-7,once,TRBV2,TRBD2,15,TGTGCCAGCAGCACCCCGGGGGGGAACTCCTACGAGCAGTACTTC,CASSTPGGNSYEQYF
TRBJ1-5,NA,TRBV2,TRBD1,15,TGTGCCAGCAGGGAAACGACAGGGGGTGATCAGCCCCAGCATTTT,CASRETTGGDQPQHF
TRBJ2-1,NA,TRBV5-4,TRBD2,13,TGTGCCGCTCACCGGCGGGGGGACAATGAGCAGTTCTTC,CAAHRRGDNEQFF
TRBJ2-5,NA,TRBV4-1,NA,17,TGCGCCAGCAGCCAAGAGAAAGGAGTAGCGAGACAAGAGACCCAGTACTTC,CASSQEKGVARQETQYF
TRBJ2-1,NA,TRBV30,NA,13,TGTGCCTTAGGAGGGGGGGCCTACAATGAGCAGTTCTTC,CALGGGAYNEQFF
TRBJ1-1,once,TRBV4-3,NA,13,TGCGCCAGCAGCCAGTTAGGGGGCACTGAAGCTTTCTTT,CASSQLGGTEAFF
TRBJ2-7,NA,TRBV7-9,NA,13,TGTGCCAGCAGCTTACAGGGTCCCAACGAGCAGTACTTC,CASSLQGPNEQYF
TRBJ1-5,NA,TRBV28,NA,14,TGTGCCAGCAGTTTGGGGGGCGGCAATCAGCCCCAGCATTTT,CASSLGGGNQPQHF
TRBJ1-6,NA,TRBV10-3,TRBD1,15,TGTGCCATCAGTCAGGGGGCAGGGTATAATTCACCCCTCCACTTT,CAISQGAGYNSPLHF
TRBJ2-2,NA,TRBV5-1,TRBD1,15,TGCGCCAGCAGCACGACAGGGTACGGCACCGGGGAGCTGTTTTTT,CASSTTGYGTGELFF
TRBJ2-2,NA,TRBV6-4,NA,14,TGTGCCAGCAGTGAATTCGTAGGCACCGGGGAGCTGTTTTTT,CASSEFVGTGELFF
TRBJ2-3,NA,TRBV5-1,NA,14,TGCGCCAGCAGCTTGGTTCTGGGCACAGATACGCAGTATTTT,CASSLVLGTDTQYF
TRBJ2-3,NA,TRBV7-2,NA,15,TGTGCCAGCAGCCAAGGGGCCTTGAACACAGATACGCAGTATTTT,CASSQGALNTDTQYF
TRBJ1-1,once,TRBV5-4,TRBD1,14,TGTGCCAGCAGCAACCGACAGGGGGATACTGAAGCTTTCTTT,CASSNRQGDTEAFF
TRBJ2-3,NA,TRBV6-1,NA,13,TGTGCCAGCAGGGGAGTTAGCACAGATACGCAGTATTTT,CASRGVSTDTQYF
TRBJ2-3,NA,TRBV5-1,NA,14,TGCGCCAGCAGCCGGACTTCTAGCACAGATACGCAGTATTTT,CASSRTSSTDTQYF
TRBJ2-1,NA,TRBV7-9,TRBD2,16,TGTGCCAGCCTTTACACCGGGACTAGCGGGATGACTGAGCAGTTCTTC,CASLYTGTSGMTEQFF
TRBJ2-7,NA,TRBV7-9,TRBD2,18,TGTGCCAGCAGCTTAGCGCCCGGACTAGCGGGGGCGTCCTACGAGCAGTACTTC,CASSLAPGLAGASYEQYF
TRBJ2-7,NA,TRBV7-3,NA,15,TGTGCCAGCAGCCCCTCCGGGACACCTTCCTACGAGCAGTACTTC,CASSPSGTPSYEQYF
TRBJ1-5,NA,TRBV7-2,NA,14,TGTGCCAGCAGCGTTACAGGGCCAAATCAGCCCCAGCATTTT,CASSVTGPNQPQHF
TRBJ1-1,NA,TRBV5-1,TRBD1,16,TGCGCCAGCAGCCCCGGGACAGTCGGCCAAATCACTGAAGCTTTCTTT,CASSPGTVGQITEAFF
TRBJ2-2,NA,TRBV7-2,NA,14,TGTGCCAGCAAGATCCCACAGAAAACCGGGGAGCTGTTTTTT,CASKIPQKTGELFF